This T cell receptor beta chain is from a study of CD8 T cells in Susac syndrome. With random hexamers, reverse transcription was performed on about 0.5 to 1 ug of RNA. An immunoSEQ multiplex PCR amplified TCR beta CDR3 over 54 Vbeta and 13 Jbeta. TCRdb analysed the immunoSEQ multiplex PCR reads with MiXCR anew, one entry per CDR3 protein. In the table there are under 200,000 distinct CDR3 sequences, approximately 95% of which are singletons. The source is a human donor with Susac syndrome. The sample consisted of CD4+ T cells from PBMCs.

CDR3 region: CSARTQFQHF. For the CDR3, the DNA is TGCAGTGCTAGAACACAGTTCCAGCATTTT. The rearrangement links TRBV20-1 to TRBJ1-5; D is uncertain. The CDR3 runs to 10 residues. With 2 bases removed from V and 12 bases from J, the gap between germline ends came to 8 bases. CDR1 is DFQATT, CDR2 SNEGSKA, per germline (reference sequence).